The entry that follows covers one T cell receptor (beta chain) sequence. What it binds is not known. The source of the sample is a study of cytomegalovirus exposure and HLA in healthy donors. About the study: Early released data comprised some 85 million unique TCRs from HLA-typed donors.

Whole-study results and caveats: The study put roughly 160 TCR beta chains on its list as cytomegalovirus-associated. Previous analysis showed most TCR beta V segments were productive about 90% or about 30% of the time. Most TCR sequences showed up rarely, but some public TCRs showed up in many donors.

Primers included in the PCR were 60 Vbeta and 13 Jbeta primers. Generated by immunoSEQ multiplex PCR, the TCRdb table keeps only in-frame clones and is missing some. Counted here are 150,000 or so clones, approximately 80% occurring once; the ten biggest clones make up roughly 4.3%. The V and J ends lost 10 bases and 2 bases, in that order; junction bases with no gene match: 8. CDR1 is MDHEN, CDR2 SYDVKM, per germline. This CDR3 contains 13 residues. The chain links TRBV28 to TRBJ2-7, with 7 bases fitting TRBD1. The receptor comes from a male donor in good health and CMV-seronegative. Sequencing was performed on PBMCs. CDR3 nucleotide sequence: TGTGCCATTTCGGGACAGCGAACCTACGAGCAGTACTTC. Encoded protein: CAISGQRTYEQYF.